Reported below is one T cell receptor (beta chain). What this receptor recognizes is not known. Per-nucleotide qualities are absent, and no much larger clonotype sits a single base away. The data belong to a study of T cell changes during pregnancy in multiple sclerosis (dated by TCRdb to between 2017 and 2020). At the level of the whole study: Changes in the T cell repertoire over the course of pregnancy were examined in this study in women with multiple sclerosis.

V loses 5 bases, J loses 2 bases, and the germline ends lie 20 bases apart. The germline V gene (reference sequence) sets CDR1 to LNHDA and CDR2 to SQIVND. The CDR3 spans 17 residues, from the cysteine through the phenylalanine. The DNA shown is the 51-base CDR3, in frame from base 1. The library was made by the immunoSEQ multiplex PCR assay. This is the immuneACCESS table as TCRdb keeps it, with only in-frame sequences that have V and J called. A part of the clones is gone; compared with another copy, unresolved V genes explain less than half, and the rest is unexplained. In this sample the table shows about 96,000 clones, around 92% of which occur a single time. The ten largest account for about 3% of the sample.

The chain couples TRBV19 to TRBJ2-3, with TRBD1 tentatively as D gene (5 bases match). The receptor's source is a female donor with multiple sclerosis, enrolled in a pregnancy study. The specimen comprised peripheral blood, sampled in the first trimester of pregnancy. The nucleotide sequence is given as TGTGCCAGTAGTCTCGACAGCCCGGGTACTCCCACAGATACGCAGTATTTT. It codes for CASSLDSPGTPTDTQYF.